Here is one T cell receptor (beta chain) with its context. Germline CDR1 is KGHDR and CDR2 is SFDVKD. J was trimmed by 4 bases and V by 7 bases; bases with no gene match: 1. This CDR3 spans 12 amino acids. The data originate from a study of blood T cell repertoires in COVID-19. Here immunoSEQ multiplex PCR was the method, and the copy in TCRdb shows in-frame clones only, minus some. The sample yields around 63,000 clones, 80% seen once. The sample comprised peripheral blood. The sequence was collected from a man aged 60 to 75 with acute or convalescent COVID-19. This rearrangement joins TRBV24-1 to TRBJ2-7; 9 nucleotides align to TRBD1. DNA for the CDR3: TGTGCCACCAGGGGGACAGGGTACGAGCAGTACTTC. Residues: CATRGTGYEQYF.